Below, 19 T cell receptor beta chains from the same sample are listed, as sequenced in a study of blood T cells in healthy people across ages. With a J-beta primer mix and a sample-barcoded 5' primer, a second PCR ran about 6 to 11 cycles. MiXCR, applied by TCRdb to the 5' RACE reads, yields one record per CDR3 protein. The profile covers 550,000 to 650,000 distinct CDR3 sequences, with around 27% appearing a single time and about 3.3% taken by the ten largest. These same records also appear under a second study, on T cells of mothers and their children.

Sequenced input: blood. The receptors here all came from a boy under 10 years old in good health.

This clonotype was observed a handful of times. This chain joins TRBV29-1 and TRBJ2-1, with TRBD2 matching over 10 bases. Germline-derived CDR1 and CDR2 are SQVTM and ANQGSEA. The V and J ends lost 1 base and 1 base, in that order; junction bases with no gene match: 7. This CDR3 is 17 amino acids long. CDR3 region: CSVEALAGVLSYNEQFF. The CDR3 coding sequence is TGCAGCGTTGAAGCGCTAGCGGGAGTCCTATCCTACAATGAGCAGTTCTTC.

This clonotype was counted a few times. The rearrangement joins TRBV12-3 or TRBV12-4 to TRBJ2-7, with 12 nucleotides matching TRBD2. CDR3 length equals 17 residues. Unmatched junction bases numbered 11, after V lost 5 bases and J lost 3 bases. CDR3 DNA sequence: TGTGCCAGCAGTAGGGGGACTAGCGGGTATTCCCGCTACGAGCAGTACTTC. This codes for CASSRGTSGYSRYEQYF.

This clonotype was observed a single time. CDR3 coding DNA: TGTGCTAGTGGGAACTTCCGGGAGGACCTGATGGTCTACGAGCAGTACTTC. Its protein product is CASGNFREDLMVYEQYF. The gene calls are TRBV12-5 and TRBJ2-7; 7 bases match TRBD2. V shed 6 bases, J shed 3 bases, and the junction held 17 bases outside the gene matches. CDR1 and CDR2 from the germline V gene are LGHNT and FRNRAP. CDR3 length equals 17 residues.

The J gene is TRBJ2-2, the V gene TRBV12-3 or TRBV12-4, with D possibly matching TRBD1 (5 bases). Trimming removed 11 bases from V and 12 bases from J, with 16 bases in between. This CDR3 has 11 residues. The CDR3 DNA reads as TGTGCCGCAAGGGGAAAGGGGCAGCTGTTTTTT. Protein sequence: CAARGKGQLFF.

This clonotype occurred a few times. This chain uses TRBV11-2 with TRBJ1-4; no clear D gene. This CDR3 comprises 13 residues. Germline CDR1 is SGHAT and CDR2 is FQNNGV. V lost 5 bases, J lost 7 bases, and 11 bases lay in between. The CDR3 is CASSPGFAEKLFF. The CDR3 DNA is TGTGCCAGCAGCCCTGGGTTTGCTGAAAAACTGTTTTTT.

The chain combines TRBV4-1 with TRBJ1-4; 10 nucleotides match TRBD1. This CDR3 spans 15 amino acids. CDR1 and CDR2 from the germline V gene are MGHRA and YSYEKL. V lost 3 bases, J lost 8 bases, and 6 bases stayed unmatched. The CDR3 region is CASSQADRGKEKLFF. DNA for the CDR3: TGCGCCAGCAGCCAGGCGGACAGGGGGAAGGAAAAACTGTTTTTT.

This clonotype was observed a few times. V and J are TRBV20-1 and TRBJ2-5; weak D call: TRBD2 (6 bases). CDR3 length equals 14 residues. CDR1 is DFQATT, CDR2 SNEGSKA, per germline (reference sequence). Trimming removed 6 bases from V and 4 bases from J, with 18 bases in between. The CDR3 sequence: CSARTRLARETQYF. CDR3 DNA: TGCAGTGCCCGCACCCGGCTAGCGAGAGAGACCCAGTACTTC.

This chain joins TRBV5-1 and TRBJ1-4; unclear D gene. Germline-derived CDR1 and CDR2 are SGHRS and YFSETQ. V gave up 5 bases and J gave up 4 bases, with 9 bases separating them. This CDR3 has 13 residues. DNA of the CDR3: TGCGCCAGCAGGTTCAGCCGTAATGAAAAACTGTTTTTT. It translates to CASRFSRNEKLFF.

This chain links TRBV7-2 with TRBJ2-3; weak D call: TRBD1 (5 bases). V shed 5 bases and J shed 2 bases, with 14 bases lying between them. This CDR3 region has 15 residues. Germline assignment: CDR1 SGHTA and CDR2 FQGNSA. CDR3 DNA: TGTGCCAGCAGCCTAAACGGACAATCCACAGATACGCAGTATTTT. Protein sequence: CASSLNGQSTDTQYF.

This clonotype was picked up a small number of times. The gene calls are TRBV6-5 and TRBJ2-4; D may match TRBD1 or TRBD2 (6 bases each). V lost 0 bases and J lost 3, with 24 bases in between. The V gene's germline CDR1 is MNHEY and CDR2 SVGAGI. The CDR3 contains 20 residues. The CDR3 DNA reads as TGTGCCAGCAGTTACTCCATCACGTCATGGGGGCGCGGGGTCAAAAACATTCAGTACTTC. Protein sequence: CASSYSITSWGRGVKNIQYF.

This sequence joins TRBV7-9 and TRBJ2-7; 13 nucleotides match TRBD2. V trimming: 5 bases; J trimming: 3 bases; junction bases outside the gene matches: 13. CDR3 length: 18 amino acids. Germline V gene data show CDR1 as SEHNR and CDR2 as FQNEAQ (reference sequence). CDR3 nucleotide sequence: TGTGCCAGCAGCCCGCGCGGCGGACTAGCGGGAGTAAACTACGAGCAGTACTTC. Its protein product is CASSPRGGLAGVNYEQYF.

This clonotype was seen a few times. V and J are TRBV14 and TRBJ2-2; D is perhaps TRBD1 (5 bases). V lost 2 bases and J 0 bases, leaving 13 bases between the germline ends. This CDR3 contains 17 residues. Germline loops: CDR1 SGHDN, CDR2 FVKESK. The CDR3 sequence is CASSQHSTATNTGELFF. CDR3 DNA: TGTGCCAGCAGCCAACATTCGACAGCCACGAACACCGGGGAGCTGTTTTTT. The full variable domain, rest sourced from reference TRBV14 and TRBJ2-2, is EAGVTQFPSHSVIEKGQTVTLRCDPISGHDNLYWYRRVMGKEIKFLLHFVKESKQDESGMPNNRFLAERTGGTYSTLKVQPAELEDSGVYFCASSQHSTATNTGELFFGEGSRLTVL.

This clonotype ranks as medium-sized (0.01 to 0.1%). The CDR3, as DNA: TGCAGTGCTAGCACTGGCGGGGGCACAGTGAATACGCAGTATTTT. Residues: CSASTGGGTVNTQYF. The chain joins TRBV20-1 to TRBJ2-3, with D perhaps TRBD2 (7 bases). The CDR3 has 15 residues. Germline lookup yields CDR1 DFQATT and CDR2 SNEGSKA (reference sequence). The V end was cut by 3 bases, the J end by 7 bases, with 20 bases between.

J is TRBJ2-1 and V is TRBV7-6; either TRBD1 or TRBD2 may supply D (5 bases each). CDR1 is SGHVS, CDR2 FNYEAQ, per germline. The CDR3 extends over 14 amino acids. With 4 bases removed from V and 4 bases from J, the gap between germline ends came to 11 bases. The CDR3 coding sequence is TGTGCCAGCAGCTCCCAGGGACCTTACAATGAGCAGTTCTTC. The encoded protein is CASSSQGPYNEQFF.

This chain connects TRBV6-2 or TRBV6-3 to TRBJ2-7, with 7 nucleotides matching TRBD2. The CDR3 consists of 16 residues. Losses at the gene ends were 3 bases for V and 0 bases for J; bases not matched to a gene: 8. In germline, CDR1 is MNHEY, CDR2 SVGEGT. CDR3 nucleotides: TGTGCCAGCAGTTATGGACCGCGGGGGAGCTCCTACGAGCAGTACTTC. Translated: CASSYGPRGSSYEQYF.

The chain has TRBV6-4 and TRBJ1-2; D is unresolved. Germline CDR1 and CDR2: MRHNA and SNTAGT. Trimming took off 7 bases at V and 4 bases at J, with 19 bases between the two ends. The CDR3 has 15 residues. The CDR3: CASMGIGSRGYGYTF. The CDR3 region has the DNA TGTGCCAGCATGGGAATAGGGTCACGGGGCTATGGCTACACCTTC.

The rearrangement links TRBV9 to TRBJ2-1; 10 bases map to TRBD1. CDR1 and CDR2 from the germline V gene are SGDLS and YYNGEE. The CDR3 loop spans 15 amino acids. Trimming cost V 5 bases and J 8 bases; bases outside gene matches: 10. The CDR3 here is CASRARDRGTDEQFF. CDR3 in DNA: TGTGCCAGCAGGGCGAGGGACAGGGGTACGGATGAGCAGTTCTTC. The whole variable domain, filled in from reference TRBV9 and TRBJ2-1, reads DSGVTQTPKHLITATGQRVTLRCSPRSGDLSVYWYQQSLDQGLQFLIQYYNGEERAKGNILERFSAQQFPDLHSELNLSSLELGDSALYFCASRARDRGTDEQFFGPGTRLTVL.

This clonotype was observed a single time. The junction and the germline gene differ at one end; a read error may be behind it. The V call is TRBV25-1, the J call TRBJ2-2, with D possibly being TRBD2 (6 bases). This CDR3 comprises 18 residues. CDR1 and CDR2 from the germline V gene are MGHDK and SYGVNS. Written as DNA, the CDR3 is TGTGCCAGCAGCCCGGTTGTTAGTCATGCCCTAATCACCGGGGGGCTGTTTTTT. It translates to CASSPVVSHALITGGLFF. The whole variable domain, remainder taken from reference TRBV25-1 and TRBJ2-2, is EADIYQTPRYLVIGTGKKITLECSQTMGHDKMYWYQQDPGMELHLIHYSYGVNSTEKGDLSSESTVSRIRTEHFPLTLESARPSHTSQYLCASSPVVSHALITGGLFFGEGSRLTVL.

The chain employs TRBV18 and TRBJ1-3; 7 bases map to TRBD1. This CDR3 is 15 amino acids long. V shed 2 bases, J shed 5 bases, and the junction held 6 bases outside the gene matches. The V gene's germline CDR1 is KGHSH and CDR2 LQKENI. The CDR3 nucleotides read TGTGCCAGCTCACCAACGGAGGGACAGAGAAACACCATATATTTT. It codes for CASSPTEGQRNTIYF.